What follows is one TCR beta chain and its context. The target antigen is unknown. Looked up from germline, CDR1 is DFQATT and CDR2 is SNEGSKA (reference sequence). V shed 6 bases, J shed 5 bases, and the junction held 3 bases outside the gene matches. The CDR3 is made up of 12 amino acids. The sample comes from a study of CD8 T cells in ankylosing spondylitis. Libraries for TCR beta were made by quantitative 5'-RACE with molecular barcodes. MiXCR was run by TCRdb on the 5' RACE reads, yielding one entry per CDR3 protein. Among 750,000 to 850,000 distinct CDR3 sequences listed, 10% to 15% were seen once. Study-wide results and caveats: Seemingly distinctive of ankylosing spondylitis blood was a TCR beta motif formed by eight highly homologous variants. Clones tied to disease were said to be significantly enriched in matched ankylosing spondylitis synovial fluid.

The V gene is TRBV20-1, the J gene TRBJ2-5; 10 bases agree with TRBD2. Sequencing was done on a sample of blood, either unsorted or a sorted T cell fraction (not recorded which). The TCR sequence derives from a male donor with ankylosing spondylitis. CDR3 sequence: CSAPTSGETQYF. The CDR3 nucleotides read TGCAGTGCCCCGACTAGCGGGGAGACCCAGTACTTC.